This TCR beta chain originates from a study of T cell responses to AZD1222 COVID-19 vaccine. CDR3 length: 12 amino acids. Trimming cost V 5 bases and J 6 bases, with 11 bases left between them. CDR1 is SGHAT and CDR2 is FQNNGV in the germline V gene. This clone has just one count. Libraries were prepared by immunoSEQ multiplex PCR; TCRdb keeps only in-frame clonotypes and omits some of them. Of some 110,000 clones listed, roughly nine tenths are singletons. The material was peripheral blood, obtained on day 0 of AZD1222 vaccination. The chain has TRBV11-2 and TRBJ2-7; TRBD2 might be the D (6 bases). The TCR comes from an adult in good health. The CDR3 loop reads CASSAGGGEQYF. CDR3 bases: TGTGCCAGCAGCGCCGGGGGAGGCGAGCAGTACTTC.